Listed below are T cell receptor beta chains from one sample, sequenced in a study of shared clonotypes between healthy human individuals. TCRdb keeps only in-frame clones here, not all; method: immunoSEQ multiplex PCR. The sample has about 2 million clones, 85% to 95% seen once. The source material was naive CD8+ T cells sorted from blood. These TCRs come from a man aged 18 to 30 in good health. The conserved cysteine and the conserved F or W are not part of the CDR3 here. Each record gives: D gene, V gene, CDR3 length, CDR3 protein. D genes are given only for firm matches.

TRBD2	TRBV9	15	ASSVGLAGARSGELF
.	TRBV27	12	ASSPDIMNTEAF
.	TRBV7-9	14	ASSLEVGYPNTEAF
TRBD2	TRBV28	13	ASSGTSGGPYEQY
.	TRBV9	12	ASSPDNFWETQY
.	TRBV27	12	ASSLTAGLGTQY
.	TRBV6-5	14	ASSYWADTSNQPQH
.	TRBV28	15	ASSLGTFGINTGELF
.	TRBV4-3	12	ASSQADNTGELF
.	TRBV5-4	12	ASSLMGGSTEAF
.	TRBV19	11	ASSMGAAYEQY
.	TRBV19	10	ASTDTGYEQY
.	TRBV6-1	11	ASSEGFWYEQY
.	TRBV9	13	ASSVGTSLINEQF
.	TRBV2	10	AISVVYNEQF
.	TRBV6-1	13	ASSEYRTANTEAF
.	TRBV6-5	14	ASSYSIGHRSYEQY
.	TRBV7-8	12	ASSKPPGNEKLF
TRBD1	TRBV6-1	12	ASNWGQVNYGYT
.	TRBV4-1	13	ASSQERQVNYGYT
.	TRBV7-9	13	ASSLAGAGWNTQY
TRBD1	TRBV28	15	ASSPFAGQGGNQPQH
TRBD2	TRBV7-3	13	ASSLIAGGQETQY
TRBD1	TRBV27	14	ASSPHPGQGLYEQY
.	TRBV7-2	12	ASSLGGRGYEQY
TRBD2	TRBV6-5	14	ASSYSSGDSYNEQF
.	TRBV5-6	11	ASSEQENSPLH
TRBD2	TRBV6-5	12	ASRWTSGAYEQY
.	TRBV4-1	13	ASSQDRDISYEQY
TRBD1	TRBV9	13	ASSLTGTGDQPQH
.	TRBV6-5	11	ASSYSGTDTQY
TRBD1	TRBV5-6	11	ASSLDREDTQY
.	TRBV27	13	ASSPLGVGEYEQY
.	TRBV5-6	10	ASSFWDTLGT
TRBD1	TRBV2	13	ASSEDRGTNQPQH
.	TRBV5-8	11	ASSLTGGYEQY
.	TRBV15	13	ATSRVQESSYEQY
.	TRBV6-5	11	ASRTGSTDTQY
TRBD2	TRBV7-2	15	ASGPFSGRTSTDTQY
TRBD2	TRBV10-2	15	ASMVLAGASETGELF
.	TRBV5-1	11	ASRSAGVSEQY
TRBD1	TRBV2	12	ASTVGQGLVIQY
.	TRBV5-1	14	ASSLRDTDAGTEAF
TRBD2	TRBV4-3	17	ASSQGASGRRETSYEQY
TRBD1	TRBV5-8	13	ASSLGTGIDQPQH
.	TRBV9	13	ASSEGRTDQETQY
.	TRBV16	11	ASSPPLNTEAF
TRBD2	TRBV11-2	15	ASSSLGSGSITDTQY
.	TRBV30	13	AWSVWRVYTGELF
.	TRBV6-1	13	ASSPGPLSNQPQH